The entry that follows covers one TCR beta chain sequence. Which antigen it targets is not known. No base quality values were provided; no much bigger clone lies one nucleotide off. This record comes from a study of control samples from healthy donors and cancer patients (dated by TCRdb to 2018 to 2021). Libraries were made using the immunoSEQ multiplex PCR assay. TCRdb stores this immuneACCESS table with in-frame sequences only. Part of the clones is absent; in the studies checked, under half of the shortfall reflects unresolved V genes, and no reason is known for the rest. The sample has 78,000 or so clones on record, more than 75% of them singletons. Clones ranked in the top ten supply 4% of the sample. This receptor was taken from a woman aged 45-59 years in good health. The sample comprised blood.

The sequenced DNA: TGTGCCATCAGTGAGTCGAGAGCGAACACCTACGAGCAGTACTTC. This is translated as CAISESRANTYEQYF. The rearranged segments are TRBV10-3 and TRBJ2-7, with no confident D gene call. As encoded in the germline V gene, CDR1 is ENHRY while CDR2 is SYGVKD. V gives up 0 bases and J gives up 2 bases, and the segment between their germline ends measures 11 bases. The cysteine opens and the phenylalanine closes a CDR3 of 15 amino acids. The sequence is cut down to CDR3 DNA, 45 bases in frame from base 1.